The 25 T cell receptor beta chains below come from one sample, sequenced in a study of CD8 T cells in ankylosing spondylitis. One entry per CDR3 protein results from TCRdb running MiXCR on the 5' RACE reads. The sample carries about 39,000 distinct CDR3 sequences, 10% to 13% recorded once. The sequencing sample was made of blood, either unsorted or a sorted T cell fraction (not recorded which). The receptors were sampled from a male donor with ankylosing spondylitis or in good health (not recorded which).

This clonotype was recorded at least ten times. This chain uses TRBV6-1 with TRBJ2-1, with TRBD2 matching over 8 bases. Germline V gene data show CDR1 as MNHNS and CDR2 as SASEGT. V trimming: 5 bases; J trimming: 4 bases; junction bases outside the gene matches: 13. This CDR3 contains 17 residues. The CDR3 region has the DNA TGTGCCAGCAGTACCCGTTCCCCGGGACTAGGATACAATGAGCAGTTCTTC. It encodes CASSTRSPGLGYNEQFF.

This clonotype appeared many times. J is TRBJ1-4 and V is TRBV18; D possibly corresponds to TRBD1 (5 bases). The CDR3 runs 17 residues. Trimming removed 1 base at V and 12 bases at J, with 24 bases between. Germline loops: CDR1 KGHSH, CDR2 LQKENI. CDR3 nucleotide sequence: TGTGCCAGCTCACCACTCCGGCGCCGGGGGGTGCCTGTGGAACTGTTTTTT. Its translation: CASSPLRRRGVPVELFF.

This clonotype was counted ten times or more. The rearrangement uses TRBV29-1 and TRBJ1-1; a possible D gene is TRBD1 (5 bases). Trimming stripped 7 bases from V and 6 bases from J, with 12 bases between. Germline V gene lookup returns CDR1 SQVTM and CDR2 ANQGSEA. The CDR3 extends over 11 amino acids. The CDR3, as DNA: TGCAGCGGATGGGGGGGAGCTGAAGCTTTCTTT. It yields the protein CSGWGGAEAFF.

The chain is built from TRBV2 and TRBJ2-7; D assignment may be TRBD1 or TRBD2 (5 bases each). Trimming pared 5 bases from V and 6 bases from J, leaving 14 bases between. The CDR3 contains 13 residues. The germline V gene encodes CDR1 SNHLY and CDR2 FYNNEI. The CDR3 DNA follows: TGTGCCAGCAGTCGCGCCGGGACCACCGAGCAGTACTTC. It specifies CASSRAGTTEQYF.

In its sample, this clonotype was seen many times. This chain uses TRBV5-6 with TRBJ2-3; 15 bases are shared with TRBD2. V shed 1 base, J shed 3 bases, and the junction held 3 bases outside the gene matches. The CDR3 is 17 amino acids. Germline CDR1 is SGHDT and CDR2 is YYEEEE. CDR3 nucleotide sequence: TGTGCCAGCAGCTTGCGGGGGACTAGCGGGAGGACAGATACGCAGTATTTT. Residues: CASSLRGTSGRTDTQYF.

In its sample, this clonotype was seen many times. The rearrangement joins TRBV20-1 to TRBJ2-3; 8 nucleotides line up with TRBD2. Germline V gene data show CDR1 as DFQATT and CDR2 as SNEGSKA (reference sequence). Germline trimming cut 6 bases from V and 4 bases from J; bases unmatched to any gene: 9. This CDR3 is built from 14 residues. CDR3: CSASDSGAADTQYF. DNA for the CDR3: TGCAGTGCATCGGATAGCGGGGCCGCAGATACGCAGTATTTT.

Only a few counts were recorded for this clonotype. This chain joins TRBV7-9 and TRBJ2-2; possibly TRBD1 or TRBD2 for D (5 bases each). The CDR3 is 14 residues long. Germline values: CDR1 SEHNR, CDR2 FQNEAQ (reference sequence). Trimming took off 6 bases at V and 3 bases at J, with 11 bases between the two ends. CDR3 sequence: CASRPGTDTGELFF. CDR3 coding DNA: TGTGCCAGCAGACCGGGGACCGACACCGGGGAGCTGTTTTTT. Drawing the rest from reference TRBV7-9 and TRBJ2-2, the complete variable domain is DTGVSQNPRHKITKRGQNVTFRCDPISEHNRLYWYRQTLGQGPEFLTYFQNEAQLEKSRLLSDRFSAERPKGSFSTLEIQRTEQGDSAMYLCASRPGTDTGELFFGEGSRLTVL.

This clonotype was counted ten times or more. The CDR3 nucleotides read TGTGCCAGCAGCGTTACGGGGGCGGGCAACGATGAGCAGTTCTTC. Amino acids: CASSVTGAGNDEQFF. The J gene is TRBJ2-1, the V gene TRBV9, with D perhaps being TRBD1 or TRBD2 (6 bases each). CDR1 SGDLS and CDR2 YYNGEE come from the germline V gene. The CDR3 spans 15 residues. V was pared by 2 bases and J by 8 bases, with 17 bases between.

This clonotype was recorded at least ten times. J is TRBJ2-5 and V is TRBV25-1; 7 bases agree with TRBD1. The CDR3 is made up of 15 amino acids. The V segment lost 2 bases and the J segment 5 bases; nucleotides outside the gene matches: 8. CDR1 and CDR2 from the germline V gene are MGHDK and SYGVNS. As DNA, the CDR3 is TGTGCCAGCAGTGAAGCCAGGGGGATGGTGGAGACCCAGTACTTC. As protein: CASSEARGMVETQYF. Complete variable domain (other parts from reference TRBV25-1 and TRBJ2-5): EADIYQTPRYLVIGTGKKITLECSQTMGHDKMYWYQQDPGMELHLIHYSYGVNSTEKGDLSSESTVSRIRTEHFPLTLESARPSHTSQYLCASSEARGMVETQYFGPGTRLLVL.

This clonotype occurred many times. J is TRBJ2-3 and V is TRBV5-6, with 11 bases fitting TRBD2. Germline assignment: CDR1 SGHDT and CDR2 YYEEEE. Trimming cost V 4 bases and J 0 bases; bases outside gene matches: 10. The CDR3 runs to 18 residues. The CDR3 DNA is TGTGCCAGCAGCGAACTAGCGGGAGCTCTTCCTAGCACAGATACGCAGTATTTT. It translates to CASSELAGALPSTDTQYF.

The rearrangement uses TRBV12-3 or TRBV12-4 and TRBJ1-2, with 9 bases lining up with TRBD1. The CDR3 runs to 15 residues. Trimming removed 5 bases from V and 5 bases from J; junction bases left unmatched: 9. The CDR3 sequence: CASSHGSGTGYGYTF. In DNA form, the CDR3 reads TGTGCCAGCAGTCATGGTTCTGGGACAGGGTATGGCTACACCTTC.

In this sample, this clonotype turned up many times. The chain uses TRBV3-1 and TRBJ2-2; D unclear. The V gene's germline CDR1 is LGHDT and CDR2 YNNKEL (reference sequence). The CDR3 is 14 amino acids. V lost 5 bases, J lost 1 base, and 8 bases lay in between. CDR3 coding DNA: TGTGCCAGCAGCTTCGGTGGGAACACCGGGGAGCTGTTTTTT. Its translation: CASSFGGNTGELFF.

The sample holds many counts of this clonotype. The chain carries TRBV18 and TRBJ1-3, with D hard to call. Germline CDR1 and CDR2: KGHSH and LQKENI. The germline V and J ends were trimmed by 4 bases and 4 bases, with 8 bases remaining between them. This CDR3 is built from 13 residues. The CDR3 DNA is TGTGCCAGCTCACAGGGAGACGGAAACACCATATATTTT. It codes for CASSQGDGNTIYF.

The table lists this clonotype with a few counts. The gene calls are TRBV3-1 and TRBJ1-6; 7 nucleotides agree with TRBD1. The CDR3 sequence is 14 residues long. Trimming cost V 8 bases and J 8 bases; bases outside gene matches: 9. CDR1 is LGHDT and CDR2 is YNNKEL in the germline V gene (reference sequence). Here the CDR3 reads CASRFSGQHSPLHF. The CDR3 DNA follows: TGTGCCAGCCGTTTCTCGGGACAGCATTCACCCCTCCACTTT. The full variable domain, in which reference TRBV3-1 and TRBJ1-6 provide the parts outside the CDR3, is DTAVSQTPKYLVTQMGNDKSIKCEQNLGHDTMYWYKQDSKKFLKIMFSYNNKELIINETVPNRFSPKSPDKAHLNLHINSLELGDSAVYFCASRFSGQHSPLHFGNGTRLTVT.

This clonotype appeared many times. The chain employs TRBV11-2 and TRBJ2-1, with D unclear. This CDR3 spans 16 amino acids. V was clipped by 0 bases and J by 0 bases, with 9 bases between them. Germline V gene lookup returns CDR1 SGHAT and CDR2 FQNNGV. The CDR3 loop is CASSLEFGDSYNEQFF. The CDR3 coding sequence is TGTGCCAGCAGCTTAGAGTTCGGAGACTCCTACAATGAGCAGTTCTTC.

The chain carries TRBV5-6 and TRBJ2-1, with D unresolved. V gave up 0 bases and J gave up 3 bases, with 10 bases separating them. Germline V lookup: CDR1 SGHDT, CDR2 YYEEEE. This CDR3 is 15 amino acids long. This CDR3 reads CASSLEGSSYNEQFF. As DNA, the CDR3 is TGTGCCAGCAGCTTGGAAGGGTCTAGCTACAATGAGCAGTTCTTC.

In this sample, this clonotype turned up many times. V usage is TRBV5-1 and J usage is TRBJ2-5; TRBD1 or TRBD2 may be the D gene (5 bases each). This CDR3 has 13 amino acids. Germline CDR1 SGHRS, CDR2 YFSETQ. Deletions cut 4 bases from V and 1 base from J, with 8 bases between. CDR3 in amino acids: CASSKGPQETQYF. The CDR3 nucleotides read TGCGCCAGCAGCAAGGGACCCCAAGAGACCCAGTACTTC.

In this sample, this clonotype turned up many times. V usage is TRBV5-1 and J usage is TRBJ2-1; perhaps TRBD1 as D (6 bases). This CDR3 has 16 amino acids. Trimming took off 0 bases at V and 3 bases at J, with 13 bases between the two ends. Germline CDR1 and CDR2: SGHRS and YFSETQ. CDR3 amino acids: CASSLATGTLYNEQFF. The CDR3 bases are TGCGCCAGCAGCTTGGCAACAGGGACCCTCTACAATGAGCAGTTCTTC.

This clonotype was picked up many times. The J gene is TRBJ2-1, the V gene TRBV19; 10 positions agree with TRBD2. This CDR3 contains 14 residues. J lost 6 bases, V lost 1 base, and 0 bases had no gene match. Germline CDR1 and CDR2: LNHDA and SQIVND (reference sequence). The CDR3 sequence: CASSIGLAGNEQFF. The CDR3 bases are TGTGCCAGTAGTATAGGACTAGCGGGCAATGAGCAGTTCTTC.

This clonotype has at least ten counts. Here the CDR3 reads CASSQQGLQQFF. CDR3 sequence (DNA): TGCGCCAGCAGCCAACAGGGGCTACAGCAGTTCTTC. The rearrangement links TRBV4-3 to TRBJ2-1; the D gene is possibly TRBD1 (6 bases). The CDR3 length is 12 residues. Germline loops: CDR1 LGHNA, CDR2 YSLEER. V shed 2 bases and J shed 11 bases, with 10 bases lying between them.

This clonotype was detected many times. The chain is built from TRBV12-3 or TRBV12-4 and TRBJ2-7; 7 bases match TRBD2. The V segment lost 1 base and the J segment 3 bases; nucleotides outside the gene matches: 6. The CDR3 is 15 amino acids. DNA for the CDR3: TGTGCCAGCAGTTTAGACGCTAGCGGTAACTACGAGCAGTACTTC. It specifies CASSLDASGNYEQYF.

This clonotype has at least ten counts. The CDR3 reads CASSVSYGDRGRLLSYEQYF. As DNA, the CDR3 is TGTGCCAGCAGTGTGTCTTACGGGGACAGGGGACGTCTCCTCTCCTACGAGCAGTACTTC. The chain is built from TRBV12-3 or TRBV12-4 and TRBJ2-7; 10 bases are a match to TRBD1. The CDR3 totals 20 residues. The ends lost 5 bases at V and 0 bases at J; junction bases unmatched: 19.

In this sample, this clonotype turned up a few times. The chain has TRBV28 and TRBJ2-3, with a weak D call TRBD2 (6 bases). CDR3 length: 15 amino acids. Between the trimmed V and J ends, which lost 6 bases and 1 base, there was a span of 14 bases. Germline CDR1 and CDR2: MDHEN and SYDVKM. The chain's CDR3 is CASRGGSRGTDTQYF. CDR3 DNA: TGTGCCAGCAGGGGAGGTTCTCGGGGCACAGATACGCAGTATTTT.

This clonotype was counted many times. The rearrangement joins TRBV27 to TRBJ1-5; no reliable D call. Deletions cut 3 bases from V and 3 bases from J, with 12 bases between. Germline CDR1 and CDR2: MNHEY and SMNVEV (reference sequence). The CDR3 totals 15 residues. In DNA, the CDR3 is TGTGCCAGCAGTTTTTTTGCTGGCAACAATCAGCCCCAGCATTTT. This codes for CASSFFAGNNQPQHF.

This clonotype is medium-sized by share. The V call is TRBV5-6, the J call TRBJ1-1; TRBD1 matches at 8 bases. CDR1 SGHDT and CDR2 YYEEEE come from the germline V gene. The CDR3 runs to 15 residues. With 4 bases clipped from V and 3 bases from J, the junction kept 8 bases outside the gene matches. The CDR3 sequence is CASSPWTGRDTEAFF. Here the CDR3 DNA reads TGTGCCAGCAGCCCATGGACAGGGAGGGACACTGAAGCTTTCTTT.